These 28 T cell receptor beta chains came from one sample sequenced in a study of T cells after yellow fever vaccination. TCRdb re-derived calls from the 5' RACE reads in MiXCR, one entry per CDR3 protein. The table records 95,000 to 100,000 distinct CDR3 sequences, around 5.8% of them present only once. This material consisted of CD8+ T cells sorted from PBMCs, taken 10 days after the yellow fever booster vaccination. Receptors originate from a man aged 18 to 35 who received the YFV17D yellow fever vaccine.

The chain links TRBV10-1 to TRBJ2-7, with D possibly being TRBD2 (5 bases). The germline gives CDR1 WNHNN, CDR2 SYGVQD (reference sequence). CDR3 length: 12 residues. Between the trimmed V and J ends, which lost 6 bases and 2 bases, there was a span of 8 bases. The CDR3 loop reads CASSSGPYEQYF. The DNA for the CDR3 is TGCGCCAGCAGCAGCGGCCCCTACGAGCAGTACTTC.

The table lists this clonotype with many counts. The chain combines TRBV9 with TRBJ2-4, with D perhaps TRBD1 (6 bases). The CDR3 spans 12 residues. V was trimmed by 3 bases and J by 11 bases, leaving 12 bases between them. Germline-derived CDR1 and CDR2 are SGDLS and YYNGEE. The CDR3 bases are TGTGCCAGCAGCGGGGACCGACAGGTTCAGTACTTC. Amino acids: CASSGDRQVQYF.

V is TRBV9 and J is TRBJ2-1, with D unclear. Germline CDR1 SGDLS, CDR2 YYNGEE. This CDR3 has 16 amino acids. V was shortened by 3 bases and J by 1 base, with 14 bases between the two germline ends. CDR3 residues: CASSGGTVRSYNEQFF. The CDR3 DNA reads as TGTGCCAGCAGCGGTGGTACCGTGCGGTCCTACAATGAGCAGTTCTTC.

This clonotype was detected only a few times. The V call is TRBV18, the J call TRBJ2-1, with 9 bases fitting TRBD1. The CDR3 loop spans 16 amino acids. The V gene's germline CDR1 is KGHSH and CDR2 LQKENI. The J segment lost 8 bases and the V segment lost 3 bases, leaving 11 bases of the junction unmatched. The CDR3, as DNA: TGTGCCAGCTCACCTTCGCCGGGACAGGGAGGGGATGAGCAGTTCTTC. Amino acid sequence: CASSPSPGQGGDEQFF.

The rearrangement links TRBV20-1 to TRBJ2-5, with a weak D call TRBD1 (6 bases). The CDR3 contains 16 residues. V was cut by 2 bases and J by 3 bases, with 19 bases left in between. Germline V gene sequence: CDR1 DFQATT, CDR2 SNEGSKA (reference sequence). The DNA for the CDR3 is TGCAGTGCTAGATCATACAACAGGGTGCTCAAAGAGACCCAGTACTTC. Protein sequence: CSARSYNRVLKETQYF.

The J gene is TRBJ1-3, the V gene TRBV30; D is ambiguous. This CDR3 contains 14 residues. Germline V CDR1 and CDR2: GTSNPN, SVGIG (reference sequence). Trimming pared 0 bases from V and 0 bases from J, leaving 6 bases between. Here the CDR3 reads CAWSVGSSGNTIYF. As DNA, the CDR3 is TGTGCCTGGAGTGTGGGAAGCTCTGGAAACACCATATATTTT. Together with reference TRBV30 and TRBJ1-3, the CDR3 gives the full variable domain: SQTIHQWPATLVQPVGSPLSLECTVEGTSNPNLYWYRQAAGRGLQLLFYSVGIGQISSEVPQNLSASRPQDRQFILSSKKLLLSDSGFYLCAWSVGSSGNTIYFGEGSWLTVV.

This clonotype was recorded a few times. CDR3 bases: TGTGCCAGCAGCCACGAGACAGGGAGCTCTGGGGCCAACGTCCTGACTTTC. This sequence encodes CASSHETGSSGANVLTF. This rearrangement joins TRBV3-1 to TRBJ2-6; 7 bases map to TRBD1. The ends lost 3 bases at V and 0 bases at J; junction bases unmatched: 5. Germline V gene sequence: CDR1 LGHDT, CDR2 YNNKEL (reference sequence). The CDR3 contains 17 residues.

This clonotype was picked up a small number of times. This sequence joins TRBV28 and TRBJ1-2; no definite D call. CDR3 length: 13 amino acids. The V gene's germline CDR1 is MDHEN and CDR2 SYDVKM. Trimming pared 3 bases from V and 8 bases from J, leaving 13 bases between. The CDR3 DNA sequence: TGTGCCAGCAGTTTCAAAGGGTTTGGCGGCTACACCTTC. Residues: CASSFKGFGGYTF.

The V and J genes are TRBV3-1 and TRBJ2-7; the D gene is possibly TRBD1 (5 bases). The V end was cut by 5 bases, the J end by 4 bases, with 15 bases between. The CDR3 is 14 residues long. CDR1 is LGHDT and CDR2 is YNNKEL in the germline V gene (reference sequence). CDR3 residues: CASSDYRYTYEQYF. As DNA, the CDR3 is TGTGCCAGCAGCGATTACAGGTACACTTACGAGCAGTACTTC.

This rearrangement joins TRBV29-1 to TRBJ1-2; D is possibly TRBD1 (5 bases). Germline V gene sequence: CDR1 SQVTM, CDR2 ANQGSEA. V lost 5 bases and J lost 2, with 12 bases in between. The CDR3 runs 13 residues. This CDR3 reads CSVWVAGNYGYTF. In DNA form, the CDR3 reads TGCAGCGTTTGGGTGGCAGGGAACTATGGCTACACCTTC.

This clonotype was seen at least ten times. DNA for the CDR3: TGCGCCAGCAGCCAAGCTCCCAGGGACACCGGGGAGCTGTTTTTT. This codes for CASSQAPRDTGELFF. The J gene is TRBJ2-2, the V gene TRBV4-1; perhaps TRBD1 as D (5 bases). V lost 1 base to trimming and J lost 3 bases, with 9 bases between them. There are 15 residues in the CDR3. The germline CDR1 and CDR2 sequences are MGHRA and YSYEKL.

The table lists this clonotype with many counts. The CDR3 bases are TGTGCCAGCAGCCCATGGGGGGGGAACCAAGAGACCCAGTACTTC. Its translation: CASSPWGGNQETQYF. This sequence joins TRBV7-6 and TRBJ2-5; 7 positions match TRBD2. In germline, CDR1 is SGHVS, CDR2 FNYEAQ. With 5 bases clipped from V and 0 bases from J, the junction kept 6 bases outside the gene matches. The CDR3 covers 15 residues.

This clonotype turned up a few times. The chain uses TRBV15 and TRBJ2-2; the D gene is possibly TRBD1 (7 bases). Germline V gene sequence: CDR1 LNHNV, CDR2 YYDKDF (reference sequence). CDR3 length equals 16 residues. Trimming shortened V by 2 bases and J by 4 bases, and 14 bases separated the two germline ends. This chain's CDR3 is CATSRRIQGGTGELFF. The CDR3 bases are TGTGCCACCAGCAGACGAATTCAGGGGGGCACCGGGGAGCTGTTTTTT. Supplemented by reference TRBV15 and TRBJ2-2, the full variable domain reads DAMVIQNPRYQVTQFGKPVTLSCSQTLNHNVMYWYQQKSSQAPKLLFHYYDKDFNNEADTPDNFQSRRPNTSFCFLDIRSPGLGDTAMYLCATSRRIQGGTGELFFGEGSRLTVL.

In its sample, this clonotype was seen a few times. The chain combines TRBV5-5 with TRBJ2-5; tentative D call: TRBD1 (5 bases). This CDR3 region has 14 residues. Germline lookup yields CDR1 SGHKS and CDR2 YYEKEE (reference sequence). The V end was cut by 2 bases, the J end by 5 bases, with 13 bases between. CDR3 nucleotides: TGTGCCAGCAGCTTAAGGTTTCGACAGGAGACCCAGTACTTC. Encoded protein: CASSLRFRQETQYF.

This clonotype has more than one count but fewer than ten. This chain links TRBV20-1 with TRBJ2-3; 10 bases are a match to TRBD2. Germline V lookup: CDR1 DFQATT, CDR2 SNEGSKA (reference sequence). V was pared by 0 bases and J by 12 bases, with 15 bases of the junction left unmatched. This CDR3 is built from 16 residues. Written as DNA, the CDR3 is TGCAGTGCTAGAGAATTTCGTAGCGGGGGGCCTCCGGGTCAGTATTTT. This translates into CSAREFRSGGPPGQYF.

The chain is built from TRBV19 and TRBJ1-1; 7 bases match TRBD1. Losses at the gene ends were 8 bases for V and 0 bases for J; bases not matched to a gene: 6. This CDR3 has 14 residues. Germline lookup yields CDR1 LNHDA and CDR2 SQIVND (reference sequence). The CDR3 nucleotides read TGTGCCAGTGTACAGGGGACCATGAACACTGAAGCTTTCTTT. It yields the protein CASVQGTMNTEAFF. The variable domain in full, completed from reference TRBV19 and TRBJ1-1, reads DGGITQSPKYLFRKEGQNVTLSCEQNLNHDAMYWYRQDPGQGLRLIYYSQIVNDFQKGDIAEGYSVSREKKESFPLTVTSAQKNPTAFYLCASVQGTMNTEAFFGQGTRLTVV.

This clonotype was detected a few times. The rearrangement joins TRBV12-3 or TRBV12-4 to TRBJ1-3; no definite D call. Trimming left V 1 base short and J 3 bases short, with 10 bases between. There are 15 residues in the CDR3. In nucleotides, the CDR3 is TGTGCCAGCAGTTTAGGCGGGGAAGTTGGAAACACCATATATTTT. It yields the protein CASSLGGEVGNTIYF.

This clonotype was detected many times. The chain recombines TRBV4-3 with TRBJ2-3, with a possible D match to TRBD1 (5 bases). CDR1 and CDR2 (germline): LGHNA, YSLEER. V lost 1 base and J 3 bases, leaving 5 bases between the germline ends. This CDR3 region has 13 residues. The CDR3 is CASSQGQTDTQYF. The DNA for the CDR3 is TGCGCCAGCAGCCAAGGACAGACAGATACGCAGTATTTT.

The table lists this clonotype with a few counts. The rearrangement uses TRBV4-2 and TRBJ2-3; D remains ambiguous. V was shortened by 4 bases and J by 1 base, with 9 bases between the two germline ends. The length of the CDR3 is 14 residues. Germline lookup yields CDR1 LGHNA and CDR2 YNFKEQ. This CDR3 is CASSPVEGTDTQYF. CDR3 sequence (DNA): TGTGCCAGCAGCCCCGTCGAGGGCACAGATACGCAGTATTTT.

This clonotype was recorded at least ten times. The chain links TRBV5-5 to TRBJ2-3; tentatively, D is TRBD1 (6 bases). Germline lookup yields CDR1 SGHKS and CDR2 YYEKEE (reference sequence). This CDR3 contains 16 residues. Trimming stripped 0 bases from V and 2 bases from J, with 13 bases between. For the CDR3, the DNA is TGTGCCAGCAGCTTGGTCGTGACAGGATACACAGATACGCAGTATTTT. Translation gives CASSLVVTGYTDTQYF.

The V gene is TRBV6-2 or TRBV6-3, the J gene TRBJ2-7; 9 nucleotides line up with TRBD2. The trim removed 5 bases at V and 0 bases at J, leaving 11 bases unmatched. Germline lookup yields CDR1 MNHEY and CDR2 SVGEGT. The CDR3 is made up of 17 amino acids. CDR3 protein: CASSTQTSGGSSYEQYV. CDR3 DNA sequence: TGTGCCAGCAGTACTCAGACTAGCGGTGGGAGCTCCTACGAGCAGTACGTC.

The CDR3 protein is CASSLSQTGKEQYF. CDR3 DNA: TGCGCCAGCAGCCTTTCCCAGACAGGGAAAGAGCAGTACTTC. The chain recombines TRBV4-1 with TRBJ2-7; 7 bases align to TRBD1. The CDR3 is 14 amino acids. V shed 4 bases, J shed 7 bases, and the junction held 10 bases outside the gene matches. Germline values: CDR1 MGHRA, CDR2 YSYEKL.

The rearrangement uses TRBV13 and TRBJ2-7, with 12 bases that match TRBD2. J gave up 6 bases and V 5 bases, and 2 bases lay outside the gene matches. The length of the CDR3 is 13 residues. Germline V CDR1 and CDR2: PRHDT, FYEKMQ (reference sequence). The CDR3 DNA follows: TGTGCCAGCAGCGCGGGACTAGCGGGCGAGCAGTACGTC. This gives the protein CASSAGLAGEQYV.

The chain couples TRBV24-1 to TRBJ1-5; 8 bases are a match to TRBD1. CDR1 and CDR2 (germline): KGHDR, SFDVKD. The CDR3 runs to 16 residues. Unmatched junction bases numbered 2, after V lost 2 bases and J lost 0 bases. CDR3 residues: CATSDSGGHSNQPQHF. Here the CDR3 DNA reads TGTGCCACCAGTGATTCAGGGGGCCATAGCAATCAGCCCCAGCATTTT.

This clonotype was seen more than once but under ten times. This chain connects TRBV7-9 to TRBJ2-7, with D perhaps TRBD1 or TRBD2 (5 bases each). The germline V gene has CDR1 SEHNR and CDR2 FQNEAQ (reference sequence). The CDR3 spans 15 residues. Trimming took 4 bases from V and 4 from J, leaving 17 bases between them. In DNA form, the CDR3 reads TGTGCCAGCAGCTCATCTCGGGGCAAAGGGTACGAGCAGTACGTC. Translated: CASSSSRGKGYEQYV.

There are many counts of this clonotype. The V call is TRBV6-2 or TRBV6-3, the J call TRBJ1-1, with D possibly being TRBD1 (6 bases). The CDR3 covers 12 residues. The V gene's germline CDR1 is MNHEY and CDR2 SVGEGT. V was pared by 8 bases and J by 5 bases, with 12 bases between. The CDR3 DNA reads TGTGCCAGCGCCAGGGGAGGGACTGAAGCTTTCTTT. Its protein product is CASARGGTEAFF.

The rearrangement joins TRBV6-2 or TRBV6-3 to TRBJ2-2; D is unclear. Germline CDR1 reads MNHEY; CDR2 reads SVGEGT. The CDR3 has 12 residues. Trimming shortened V by 2 bases and J by 4 bases, and 2 bases separated the two germline ends. In DNA, the CDR3 is TGTGCCAGCAGTTACGGCACCGGGGAGCTGTTTTTT. Amino acids: CASSYGTGELFF.

In this sample, this clonotype turned up a few times. The gene calls are TRBV7-2 and TRBJ1-2; unclear D gene. The germline V gene has CDR1 SGHTA and CDR2 FQGNSA. The CDR3 sequence is 12 residues long. V lost 1 base and J lost 8, with 8 bases in between. Here the CDR3 reads CASSLGFLGYTF. The CDR3 coding sequence is TGTGCCAGCAGCTTAGGATTTCTGGGCTACACCTTC.